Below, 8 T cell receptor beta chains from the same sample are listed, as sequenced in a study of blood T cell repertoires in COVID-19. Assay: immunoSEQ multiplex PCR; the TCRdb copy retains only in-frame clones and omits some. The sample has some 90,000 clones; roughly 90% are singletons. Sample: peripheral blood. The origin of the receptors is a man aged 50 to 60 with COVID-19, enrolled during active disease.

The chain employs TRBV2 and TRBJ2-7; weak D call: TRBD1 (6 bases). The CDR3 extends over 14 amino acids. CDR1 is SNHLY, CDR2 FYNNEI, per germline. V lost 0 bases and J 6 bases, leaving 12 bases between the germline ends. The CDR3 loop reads CASSEAWGPTEQYF. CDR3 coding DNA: TGTGCCAGCAGTGAAGCGTGGGGGCCCACCGAGCAGTACTTC.

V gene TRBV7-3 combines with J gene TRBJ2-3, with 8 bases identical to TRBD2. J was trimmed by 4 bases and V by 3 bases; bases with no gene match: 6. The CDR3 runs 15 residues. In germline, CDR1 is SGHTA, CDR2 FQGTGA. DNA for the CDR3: TGTGCCAGCAGCTTGGCGGGGGGCGGCGCAGATACGCAGTATTTT. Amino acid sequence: CASSLAGGGADTQYF.

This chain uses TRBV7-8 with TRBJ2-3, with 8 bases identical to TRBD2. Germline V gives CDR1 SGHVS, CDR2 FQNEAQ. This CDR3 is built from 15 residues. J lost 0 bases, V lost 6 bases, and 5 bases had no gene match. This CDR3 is CASRTRGGSTDTQYF. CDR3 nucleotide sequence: TGTGCCAGCAGGACTCGGGGGGGCAGCACAGATACGCAGTATTTT.

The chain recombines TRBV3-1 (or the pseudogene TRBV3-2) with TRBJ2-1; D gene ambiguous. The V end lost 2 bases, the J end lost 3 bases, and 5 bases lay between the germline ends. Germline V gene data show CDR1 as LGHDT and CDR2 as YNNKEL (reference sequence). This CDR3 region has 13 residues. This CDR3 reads CASSQSIYNEQFF. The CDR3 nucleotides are TGTGCCAGCAGCCAATCCATCTACAATGAGCAGTTCTTC.

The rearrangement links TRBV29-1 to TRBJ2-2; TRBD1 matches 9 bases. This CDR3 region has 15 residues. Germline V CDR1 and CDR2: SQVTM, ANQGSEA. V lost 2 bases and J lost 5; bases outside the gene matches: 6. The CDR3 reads CSVELLQGATGELFF. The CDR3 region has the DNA TGCAGCGTTGAATTACTACAGGGGGCTACCGGGGAGCTGTTTTTT.

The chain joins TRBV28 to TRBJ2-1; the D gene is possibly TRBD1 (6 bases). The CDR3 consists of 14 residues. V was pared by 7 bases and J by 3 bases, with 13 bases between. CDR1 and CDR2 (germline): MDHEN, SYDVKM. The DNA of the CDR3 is TGTGCCAGCACCCAAACAGGGATCTACAATGAGCAGTTCTTC. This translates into CASTQTGIYNEQFF.

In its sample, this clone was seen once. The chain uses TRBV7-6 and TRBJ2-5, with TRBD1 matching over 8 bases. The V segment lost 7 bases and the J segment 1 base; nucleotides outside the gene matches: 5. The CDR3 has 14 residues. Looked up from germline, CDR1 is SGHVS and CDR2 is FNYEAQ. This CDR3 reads CASKTGVFQETQYF. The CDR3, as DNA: TGTGCCAGCAAGACAGGGGTCTTCCAAGAGACCCAGTACTTC. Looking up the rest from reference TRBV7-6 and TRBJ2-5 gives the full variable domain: GAGVSQSPRYKVTKRGQDVALRCDPISGHVSLYWYRQALGQGPEFLTYFNYEAQQDKSGLPNDRFSAERPEGSISTLTIQRTEQRDSAMYRCASKTGVFQETQYFGPGTRLLVL.

The DNA for the CDR3 is TGTGCCAGCTCACCAGGGGGTACAGGGTCAAACGAAAAACTGTTTTTT. It yields the protein CASSPGGTGSNEKLFF. The V call is TRBV18, the J call TRBJ1-4; D might be TRBD1 (6 bases). The CDR3 totals 16 residues. V was clipped by 2 bases and J by 8 bases, with 18 bases between them. The germline CDR1 and CDR2 sequences are KGHSH and LQKENI. The variable domain in full, completed from reference TRBV18 and TRBJ1-4, reads NAGVMQNPRHLVRRRGQEARLRCSPMKGHSHVYWYRQLPEEGLKFMVYLQKENIIDESGMPKERFSAEFPKEGPSILRIQQVVRGDSAAYFCASSPGGTGSNEKLFFGSGTQLSVL.